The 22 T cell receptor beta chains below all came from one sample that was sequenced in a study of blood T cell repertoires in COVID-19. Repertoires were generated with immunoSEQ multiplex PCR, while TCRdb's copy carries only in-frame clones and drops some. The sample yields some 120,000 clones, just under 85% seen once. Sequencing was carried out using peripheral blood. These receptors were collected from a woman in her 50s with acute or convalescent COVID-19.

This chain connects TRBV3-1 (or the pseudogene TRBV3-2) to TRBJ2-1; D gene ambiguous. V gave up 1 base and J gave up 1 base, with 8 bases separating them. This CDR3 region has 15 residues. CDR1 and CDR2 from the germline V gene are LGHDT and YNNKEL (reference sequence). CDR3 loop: CASSQARNSYNEQFF. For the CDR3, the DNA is TGTGCCAGCAGCCAAGCTAGGAATTCCTACAATGAGCAGTTCTTC.

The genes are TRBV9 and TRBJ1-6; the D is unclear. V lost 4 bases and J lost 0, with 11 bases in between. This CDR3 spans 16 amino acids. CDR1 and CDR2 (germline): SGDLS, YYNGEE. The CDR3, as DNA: TGTGCCAGCAGCCCCACAGATAGCTCCTATAATTCACCCCTCCACTTT. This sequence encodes CASSPTDSSYNSPLHF.

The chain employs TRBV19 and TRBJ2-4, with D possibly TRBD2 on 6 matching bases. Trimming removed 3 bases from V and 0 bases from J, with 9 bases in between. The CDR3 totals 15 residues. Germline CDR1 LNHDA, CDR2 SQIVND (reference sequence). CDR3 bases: TGTGCCAGTAGTATGGGGGGACTAGCCAAAAACATTCAGTACTTC. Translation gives CASSMGGLAKNIQYF.

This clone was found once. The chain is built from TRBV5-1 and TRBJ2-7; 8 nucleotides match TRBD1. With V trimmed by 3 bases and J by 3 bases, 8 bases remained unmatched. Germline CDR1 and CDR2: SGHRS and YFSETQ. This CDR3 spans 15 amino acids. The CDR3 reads CASSWTSGGIYEQYF. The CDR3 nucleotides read TGCGCCAGCAGCTGGACCTCAGGGGGCATCTACGAGCAGTACTTC.

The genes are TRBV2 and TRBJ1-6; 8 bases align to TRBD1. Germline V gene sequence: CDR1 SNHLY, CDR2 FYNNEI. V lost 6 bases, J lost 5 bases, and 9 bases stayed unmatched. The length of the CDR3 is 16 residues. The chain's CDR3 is CASRTFDRGDNSPLHF. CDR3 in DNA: TGTGCCAGCAGAACTTTTGACAGGGGCGATAATTCACCCCTCCACTTT.

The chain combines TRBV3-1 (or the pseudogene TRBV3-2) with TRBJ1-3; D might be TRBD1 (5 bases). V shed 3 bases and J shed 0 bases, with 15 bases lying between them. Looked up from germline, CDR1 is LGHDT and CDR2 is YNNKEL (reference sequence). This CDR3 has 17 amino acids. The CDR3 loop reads CASSQSPLTVSGNTIYF. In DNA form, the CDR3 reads TGTGCCAGCAGCCAGTCCCCCCTGACAGTCTCTGGAAACACCATATATTTT.

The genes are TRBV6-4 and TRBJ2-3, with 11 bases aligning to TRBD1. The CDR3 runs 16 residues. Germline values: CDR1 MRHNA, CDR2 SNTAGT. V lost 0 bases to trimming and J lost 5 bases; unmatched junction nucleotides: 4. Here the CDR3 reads CASSDSGTGGRDTQYF. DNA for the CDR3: TGTGCCAGCAGTGACTCGGGGACAGGGGGACGAGATACGCAGTATTTT.

The CDR3 is CASSWTSGGRADTQYF. DNA for the CDR3: TGCGCCAGCAGCTGGACTAGCGGGGGTAGGGCAGATACGCAGTATTTT. The chain recombines TRBV4-1 with TRBJ2-3; the match to TRBD2 covers 13 bases. CDR1 MGHRA and CDR2 YSYEKL come from the germline V gene. The CDR3 is 16 residues long. Trimming cost V 5 bases and J 4 bases; bases outside gene matches: 6.

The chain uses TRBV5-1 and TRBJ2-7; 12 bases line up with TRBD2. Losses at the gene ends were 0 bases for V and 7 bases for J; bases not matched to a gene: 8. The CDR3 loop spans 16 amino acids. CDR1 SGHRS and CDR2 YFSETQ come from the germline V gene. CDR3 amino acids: CASSLGGPTSGGEQYF. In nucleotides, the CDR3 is TGCGCCAGCAGCTTGGGGGGCCCGACTAGCGGGGGAGAGCAGTACTTC.

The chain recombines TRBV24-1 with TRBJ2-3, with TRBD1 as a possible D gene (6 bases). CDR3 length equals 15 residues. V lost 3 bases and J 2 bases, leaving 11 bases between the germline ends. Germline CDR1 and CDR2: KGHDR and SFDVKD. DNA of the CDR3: TGTGCCACCAGTGATGTGGGGGCCCTCACAGATACGCAGTATTTT. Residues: CATSDVGALTDTQYF.

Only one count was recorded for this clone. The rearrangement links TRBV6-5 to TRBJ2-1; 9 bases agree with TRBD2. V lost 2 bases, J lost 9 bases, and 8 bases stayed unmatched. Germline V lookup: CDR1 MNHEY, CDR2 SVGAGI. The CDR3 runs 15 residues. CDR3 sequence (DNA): TGTGCCAGCAGTTACGTTCGGCGGGGGGGCCTTGAGCAGTTCTTC. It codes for CASSYVRRGGLEQFF.

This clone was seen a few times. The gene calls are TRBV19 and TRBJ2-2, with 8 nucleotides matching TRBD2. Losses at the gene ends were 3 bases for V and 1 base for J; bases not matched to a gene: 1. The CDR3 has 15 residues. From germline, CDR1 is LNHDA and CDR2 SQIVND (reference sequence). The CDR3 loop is CASSIGRGNTGELFF. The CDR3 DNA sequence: TGTGCCAGTAGTATCGGGAGGGGGAACACCGGGGAGCTGTTTTTT.

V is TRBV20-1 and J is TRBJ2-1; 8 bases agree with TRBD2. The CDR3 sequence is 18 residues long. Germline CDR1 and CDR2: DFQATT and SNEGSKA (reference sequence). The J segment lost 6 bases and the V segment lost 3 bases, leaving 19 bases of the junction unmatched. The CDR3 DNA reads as TGCAGTGCTAGTACCGGGGGGGCCGTCTTAGGTACGGGCAATGAGCAGTTCTTC. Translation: CSASTGGAVLGTGNEQFF.

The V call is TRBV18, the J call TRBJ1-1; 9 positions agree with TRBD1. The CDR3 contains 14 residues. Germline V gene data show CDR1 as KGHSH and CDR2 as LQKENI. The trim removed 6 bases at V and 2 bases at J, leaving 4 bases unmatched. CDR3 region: CASSSQGANTEAFF. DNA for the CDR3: TGTGCCAGCTCCTCACAGGGGGCTAACACTGAAGCTTTCTTT.

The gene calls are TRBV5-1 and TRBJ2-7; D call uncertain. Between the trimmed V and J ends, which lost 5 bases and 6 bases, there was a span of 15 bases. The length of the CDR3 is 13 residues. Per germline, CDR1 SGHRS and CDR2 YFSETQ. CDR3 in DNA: TGCGCCAGCAGGCTAACAGACGGTACCGAGCAGTACTTC. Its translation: CASRLTDGTEQYF. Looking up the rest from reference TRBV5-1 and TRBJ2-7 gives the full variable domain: KAGVTQTPRYLIKTRGQQVTLSCSPISGHRSVSWYQQTPGQGLQFLFEYFSETQRNKGNFPGRFSGRQFSNSRSEMNVSTLELGDSALYLCASRLTDGTEQYFGPGTRLTVT.

The CDR3 loop reads CASSTQMATGEAFF. CDR3 in DNA: TGTGCCAGTAGTACCCAGATGGCGACGGGTGAAGCTTTCTTT. The genes are TRBV19 and TRBJ1-1; D uncertain. Trimming shortened V by 4 bases and J by 7 bases, and 16 bases separated the two germline ends. The germline V gene has CDR1 LNHDA and CDR2 SQIVND (reference sequence). The CDR3 length is 14 residues.

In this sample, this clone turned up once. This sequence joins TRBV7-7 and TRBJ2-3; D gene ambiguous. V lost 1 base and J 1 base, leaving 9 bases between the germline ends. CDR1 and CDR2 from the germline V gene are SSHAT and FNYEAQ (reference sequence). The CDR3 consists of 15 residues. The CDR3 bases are TGTGCCAGCAGCTTAGGCTATCAGGGCACAGATACGCAGTATTTT. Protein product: CASSLGYQGTDTQYF.

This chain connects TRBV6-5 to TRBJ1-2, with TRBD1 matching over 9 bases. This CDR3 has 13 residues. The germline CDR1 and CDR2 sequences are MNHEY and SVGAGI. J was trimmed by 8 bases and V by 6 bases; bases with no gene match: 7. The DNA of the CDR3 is TGTGCCAGCAGCGTACAGGGGGCGCGGGGCTACACCTTC. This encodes CASSVQGARGYTF.

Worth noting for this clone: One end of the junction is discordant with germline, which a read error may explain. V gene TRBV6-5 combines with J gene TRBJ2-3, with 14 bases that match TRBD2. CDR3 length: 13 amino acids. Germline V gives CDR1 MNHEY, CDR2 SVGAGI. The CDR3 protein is CASSRGLAGGRHF. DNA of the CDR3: TGTGCCAGCAGTAGAGGACTAGCGGGGGGCCGGCATTTT.

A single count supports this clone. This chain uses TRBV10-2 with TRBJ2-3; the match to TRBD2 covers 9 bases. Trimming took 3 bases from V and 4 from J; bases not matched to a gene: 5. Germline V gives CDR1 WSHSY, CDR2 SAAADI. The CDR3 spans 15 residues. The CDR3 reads CASSDVAGVADTQYF. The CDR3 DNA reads TGCGCCAGCAGTGACGTAGCGGGGGTCGCAGATACGCAGTATTTT.

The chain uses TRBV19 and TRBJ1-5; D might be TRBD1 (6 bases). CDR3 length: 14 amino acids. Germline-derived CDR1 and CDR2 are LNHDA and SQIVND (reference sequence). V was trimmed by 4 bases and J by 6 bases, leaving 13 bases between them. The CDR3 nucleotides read TGTGCCAGTAGTAACAGGGAAAGGCCTCAGCCCCAGCATTTT. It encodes CASSNRERPQPQHF. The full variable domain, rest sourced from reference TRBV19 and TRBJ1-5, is DGGITQSPKYLFRKEGQNVTLSCEQNLNHDAMYWYRQDPGQGLRLIYYSQIVNDFQKGDIAEGYSVSREKKESFPLTVTSAQKNPTAFYLCASSNRERPQPQHFGDGTRLSIL.

The CDR3 region has the DNA TGTGCCAGCACTCAGGTGCTCTCTGGAAACACCATATATTTT. Protein: CASTQVLSGNTIYF. The rearrangement uses TRBV6-5 and TRBJ1-3; D not certain. Germline CDR1 reads MNHEY; CDR2 reads SVGAGI. The germline V and J ends were trimmed by 7 bases and 0 bases, with 10 bases remaining between them. This CDR3 has 14 residues.